This T cell receptor (beta chain) was profiled in a study of T cell responses to AZD1222 COVID-19 vaccine. Whole-study results and caveats: The study sampled repertoires only after the peak T cell response. Spike as a whole was targeted by vaccine-associated CD4 TCRs, dominant at 160-218 and 743-854. Spike-specific TCR breadth and depth went up after people got two AZD1222 doses. Possibly, clonal diversity was underestimated; donors were largely white British and included more females.

Generated by immunoSEQ multiplex PCR, the TCRdb table keeps only in-frame clones and is missing some. The repertoire holds some 130,000 clones, with approximately 92% as singletons. In regard to this clone: Its target is not known.

Germline CDR1 is SGHDT and CDR2 is YYEEEE. The CDR3 consists of 14 residues. Trimming cost V 4 bases and J 4 bases, with 14 bases left between them. The sequences come from peripheral blood, collected 28 days after the second AZD1222 dose. This receptor was obtained from an adult who received the AZD1222 COVID-19 vaccine. The genes are TRBV5-6 and TRBJ1-2; no firm D call. The CDR3 DNA reads as TGTGCCAGCAGCCTACCCGTAACGGGCTATGGCTACACCTTC. Its protein is CASSLPVTGYGYTF.